A selection of T cell receptor beta chains follows, all from one sample in a study of blood T cell repertoires in COVID-19. Some clones are missing from TCRdb's copy, which holds only in-frame ones; the method was immunoSEQ multiplex PCR. The repertoire holds about 40,000 clones, with about 88% as singletons. Sequenced input: peripheral blood. The receptor source for this set is a man aged 50-60 years in a cohort sampled during active COVID-19. Each CDR3 is given with its conserved first and last residue. A D gene is named only where the DNA matches it firmly.

d_gene	v_gene	j_gene	CDR3aa	CDR3nt
TRBD2	TRBV4-1	TRBJ2-5	CASSERLAGGEETQYF	TGCGCCAGCAGCGAGAGACTAGCGGGAGGTGAAGAGACCCAGTACTTC
TRBD1	TRBV19	TRBJ2-2	CASSNIRGLTGELFF	TGTGCCAGTAGTAACATCAGGGGGCTGACCGGGGAGCTGTTTTTT
TRBD1	TRBV27	TRBJ2-1	CASSIPGTGVVNEQFF	TGTGCCAGCAGTATACCCGGGACAGGGGTTGTAAATGAGCAGTTCTTC
TRBD2	TRBV2	TRBJ2-3	CAGGSLAGLSTDTQYF	TGTGCCGGGGGCTCACTAGCGGGACTTAGCACAGATACGCAGTATTTT
TRBD1	TRBV7-3	TRBJ1-1	CASSSRTGVDITEAFF	TGTGCCAGCAGCTCCCGGACAGGGGTGGATATCACTGAAGCTTTCTTT
TRBD2	TRBV5-1	TRBJ2-1	CASSLGLAGEYNEQFF	TGCGCCAGCAGCTTGGGACTAGCGGGGGAATACAATGAGCAGTTCTTC
-	TRBV30	TRBJ1-1	CAWGRGGMITEAFF	TGTGCCTGGGGCCGGGGGGGGATGATCACTGAAGCTTTCTTT
-	TRBV9	TRBJ2-2	CASRGTGNTGELFF	TGTGCCAGCAGAGGGACTGGGAACACCGGGGAGCTGTTTTTT
TRBD2	TRBV2	TRBJ2-5	CASMAGGLGTQYF	TGTGCCAGCATGGCGGGGGGGCTCGGGACCCAGTACTTC
-	TRBV5-1	TRBJ2-1	CASSLRYPLYNEQFF	TGCGCCAGCAGCTTGCGGTACCCCCTCTACAATGAGCAGTTCTTC
-	TRBV13	TRBJ2-7	CASSLEGDSGYEQYF	TGTGCCAGCAGCTTAGAGGGGGATTCGGGCTACGAGCAGTACTTC
-	TRBV6-2/TRBV6-3	TRBJ1-4	CASSTAVWEKLFF	TGTGCCAGCAGTACTGCCGTTTGGGAAAAACTGTTTTTT
-	TRBV2	TRBJ2-5	CARREIETQYF	TGTGCCAGGAGGGAGATAGAGACCCAGTACTTC
TRBD1	TRBV19	TRBJ1-1	CASSTSGGVTEAFF	TGTGCCAGTAGCACCTCAGGGGGCGTCACTGAAGCTTTCTTT
TRBD2	TRBV11-3	TRBJ2-7	CASGIAGASSYEQYF	TGTGCCAGCGGGATAGCGGGGGCCAGCTCCTACGAGCAGTACTTC
TRBD1	TRBV5-8	TRBJ2-3	CASSLVGQGITDTQYF	TGTGCCAGCAGCTTGGTCGGACAGGGGATCACAGATACGCAGTATTTT
-	TRBV9	TRBJ1-1	CASSSLQGLNTEAFF	TGTGCCAGCAGCAGCTTACAGGGTTTGAACACTGAAGCTTTCTTT
TRBD2	TRBV7-9	TRBJ2-1	CASSLGLAESNEQFF	TGTGCCAGCAGCTTGGGACTAGCGGAGAGCAATGAGCAGTTCTTC
TRBD2	TRBV10-1	TRBJ2-1	CASSESWTSAYNEQFF	TGCGCCAGCAGTGAGTCTTGGACTAGCGCCTACAATGAGCAGTTCTTC
-	TRBV7-2	TRBJ2-3	CASTRPGGMGTDTQYF	TGTGCCAGCACCCGACCCGGAGGGATGGGCACAGATACGCAGTATTTT
-	TRBV5-1	TRBJ2-2	CASSTGQGGTGELFF	TGCGCCAGCAGCACCGGACAGGGAGGGACCGGGGAGCTGTTTTTT
TRBD1	TRBV24-1	TRBJ2-3	CATSDGDSSSTDTQYF	TGTGCCACCAGTGACGGGGACAGCTCTAGCACAGATACGCAGTATTTT
-	TRBV5-1	TRBJ2-5	CASRSIRGETQYF	TGCGCCAGCAGAAGTATCCGGGGAGAGACCCAGTACTTC